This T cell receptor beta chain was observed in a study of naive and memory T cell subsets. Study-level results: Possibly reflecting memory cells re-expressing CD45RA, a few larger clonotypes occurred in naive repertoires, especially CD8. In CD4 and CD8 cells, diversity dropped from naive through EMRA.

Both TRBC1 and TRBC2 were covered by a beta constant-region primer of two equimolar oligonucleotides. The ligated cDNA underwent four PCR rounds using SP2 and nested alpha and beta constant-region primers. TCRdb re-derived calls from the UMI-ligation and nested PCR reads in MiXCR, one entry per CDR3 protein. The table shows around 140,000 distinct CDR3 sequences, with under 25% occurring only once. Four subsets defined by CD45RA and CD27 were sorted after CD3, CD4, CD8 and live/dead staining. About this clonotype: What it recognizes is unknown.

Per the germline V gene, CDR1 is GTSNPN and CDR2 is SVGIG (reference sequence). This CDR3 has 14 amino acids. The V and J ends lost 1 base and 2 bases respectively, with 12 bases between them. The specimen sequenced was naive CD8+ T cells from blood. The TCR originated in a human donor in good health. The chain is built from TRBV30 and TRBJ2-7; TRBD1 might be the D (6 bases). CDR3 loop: CAWSGWKGAYEQYF. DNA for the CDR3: TGTGCCTGGAGTGGCTGGAAGGGGGCCTACGAGCAGTACTTC.